Shown below are 13 T cell receptor beta chains from a single sample sequenced in a study of shared clonotypes between healthy human individuals. TCRdb's table, derived via immunoSEQ multiplex PCR, lists solely in-frame clones and lacks some. Seen here are about 590,000 clones, about 95% observed once, and the top ten hold over 0.09%. CD45RO-negative, CCR7-selected cells formed the naive CD8 fraction, which excluded terminally differentiated effector memory CD45RA+ cells. The specimen was naive CD8+ T cells sorted from blood. These receptors were obtained from a woman younger than 45 in good health.

The chain uses TRBV9 and TRBJ2-1; D gene uncertain. CDR3 length: 11 amino acids. Germline-derived CDR1 and CDR2 are SGDLS and YYNGEE. V was trimmed by 3 bases and J by 5 bases, leaving 3 bases between them. The CDR3 loop is CASSEDNEQFF. As DNA, the CDR3 is TGTGCCAGCAGCGAGGACAATGAGCAGTTCTTC.

This chain joins TRBV4-1 and TRBJ1-2; D unclear. Looked up from germline, CDR1 is MGHRA and CDR2 is YSYEKL. V was shortened by 1 base and J by 6 bases, with 6 bases between the two germline ends. This CDR3 comprises 12 residues. The CDR3 sequence: CASSQGSNGYTF. CDR3 DNA sequence: TGCGCCAGCAGCCAAGGTTCGAATGGCTACACCTTC.

V is TRBV7-9 and J is TRBJ1-5; tentatively, D is TRBD1 (5 bases). CDR1 is SEHNR and CDR2 is FQNEAQ in the germline V gene (reference sequence). This CDR3 has 14 amino acids. Between the trimmed V and J ends, which lost 3 bases and 3 bases, there was a span of 9 bases. The CDR3 DNA follows: TGTGCCAGCAGCTTCGGGGCCCCCAATCAGCCCCAGCATTTT. The encoded protein is CASSFGAPNQPQHF.

CDR3 nucleotide sequence: TGTGCCAGCAGCGTAGCGAGTGGGAACTCCTACGAGCAGTACTTC. Translating it yields CASSVASGNSYEQYF. The chain has TRBV9 and TRBJ2-7; D is unresolved. CDR1 and CDR2 from the germline V gene are SGDLS and YYNGEE. This CDR3 has 15 residues. V lost 0 bases, J lost 0 bases, and 10 bases lay in between.

The chain has TRBV29-1 and TRBJ2-1; 12 bases match TRBD2. The CDR3 length is 14 residues. V lost 5 bases and J lost 4; bases outside the gene matches: 3. Germline CDR1 and CDR2: SQVTM and ANQGSEA. CDR3 nucleotide sequence: TGCAGCGTTCCGACTAGCGGGAGTTACAATGAGCAGTTCTTC. This sequence encodes CSVPTSGSYNEQFF.

On this clone itself: An end of the junction does not agree with germline; a read error may underlie this. The V and J genes are TRBV27 and TRBJ2-1, with 9 bases identical to TRBD2. CDR3 length equals 16 residues. Per the germline V gene, CDR1 is MNHEY and CDR2 is SMNVEV (reference sequence). This CDR3 is CASTLYPPSGKGEQFF. The CDR3 DNA is TGTGCCAGCACTTTATACCCGCCTAGCGGGAAAGGTGAGCAGTTCTTC.

The rearrangement links TRBV23-1 to TRBJ1-5, with D perhaps TRBD1 (6 bases). TRBV23-1 qualifies as an ORF whose function is uncertain. The V end was cut by 7 bases, the J end by 3 bases, with 13 bases between. The CDR3 is made up of 14 amino acids. CDR3: CASITGTNNQPQHF. CDR3 nucleotides: TGCGCCAGCATTACAGGGACCAACAATCAGCCCCAGCATTTT.

The chain carries TRBV7-9 and TRBJ2-1; D is uncertain. CDR1 and CDR2 from the germline V gene are SEHNR and FQNEAQ (reference sequence). The CDR3 is 15 amino acids. Trimming removed 5 bases at V and 1 base at J, with 12 bases between. The CDR3 spells CASSQYLGSYNEQFF. The CDR3 DNA follows: TGTGCCAGCAGCCAATACTTGGGATCCTACAATGAGCAGTTCTTC.

J is TRBJ2-5 and V is TRBV27, with a tentative D call TRBD1 (5 bases). The CDR3 totals 15 residues. Germline lookup yields CDR1 MNHEY and CDR2 SMNVEV (reference sequence). The ends were cut back, 3 bases at V and 0 bases at J, with 11 bases in the middle. The CDR3 DNA reads as TGTGCCAGCAGTTTGGGGCAGGGCTACCAAGAGACCCAGTACTTC. This encodes CASSLGQGYQETQYF.

DNA of the CDR3: TGTGCCAGCAGTGAAAACAGGGGGCCGAACAATGAGCAGTTCTTC. Translation gives CASSENRGPNNEQFF. V is TRBV5-4 and J is TRBJ2-1, with 9 bases aligning to TRBD1. The CDR3 covers 15 residues. Germline CDR1 is SGHNT and CDR2 is YYREEE (reference sequence). V shed 5 bases, J shed 5 bases, and the junction held 8 bases outside the gene matches.

V is TRBV10-3 and J is TRBJ2-7, with 13 nucleotides matching TRBD2. The CDR3 has 19 amino acids. Germline V gene lookup returns CDR1 ENHRY and CDR2 SYGVKD. Losses at the gene ends were 0 bases for V and 5 bases for J; bases not matched to a gene: 13. The CDR3 loop reads CAISESGGLGLAGENEQYF. For the CDR3, the DNA is TGTGCCATCAGTGAGTCAGGGGGGCTCGGACTAGCGGGAGAAAACGAGCAGTACTTC.

This rearrangement joins TRBV5-4 to TRBJ2-7; TRBD2 agrees at 10 bases. Per the germline V gene, CDR1 is SGHNT and CDR2 is YYREEE (reference sequence). V was pared by 5 bases and J by 4 bases, with 9 bases of the junction left unmatched. This CDR3 has 15 amino acids. The DNA of the CDR3 is TGTGCCAGCAGTTTCGGACTAGCGGAAGGATACGAGCAGTACTTC. Translated, it gives CASSFGLAEGYEQYF.

The chain uses TRBV4-1 and TRBJ2-1; the match to TRBD2 covers 9 bases. Germline V lookup: CDR1 MGHRA, CDR2 YSYEKL. J was trimmed by 2 bases and V by 1 base; bases with no gene match: 9. The CDR3 has 18 residues. The CDR3 reads CASSQVPPTSGTYNEQFF. The CDR3, as DNA: TGCGCCAGCAGCCAAGTTCCGCCGACTAGCGGAACCTACAATGAGCAGTTCTTC.